The rows below give T cell receptor beta chains drawn from one sample of a study of blood T cell repertoires in COVID-19. Sequencing was performed with immunoSEQ multiplex PCR; in TCRdb, only in-frame clones are kept and a portion is missing. In the table there are approximately 260,000 clones, approximately 79% of which are singletons. The sequenced material came from peripheral blood. These receptors were collected from an elderly woman with active or convalescent COVID-19. The CDR3 runs from the conserved cysteine through the conserved F or W. A D gene is named only where the DNA matches it firmly. A row's size may be missing; if present it is once, few, many or a size class.

>TRBV5-4|TRBJ1-2|.|once
CASRLAGNGYTF
TGTGCCAGCAGATTGGCAGGGAATGGCTACACCTTC
>TRBV5-6|TRBJ2-3|.|.
CASSPPLRADTQYF
TGTGCCAGCAGCCCACCCCTACGGGCAGATACGCAGTATTTT
>TRBV24-1|TRBJ2-3|TRBD2|.
CATSDFGLAGMTDTQYF
TGTGCCACCAGTGATTTCGGGCTAGCGGGGATGACAGATACGCAGTATTTT
>TRBV18|TRBJ1-5|.|.
CASSPNSNQPQHF
TGTGCCAGCTCCCCCAATAGCAATCAGCCCCAGCATTTT
>TRBV5-1|TRBJ2-2|.|many
CASSLDGDNTGELFF
TGCGCCAGCAGCTTGGACGGGGATAACACCGGGGAGCTGTTTTTT
>TRBV11-3|TRBJ2-3|.|.
CASSGGSTDTQYF
TGTGCCAGCAGCGGAGGAAGCACAGATACGCAGTATTTT
>TRBV2|TRBJ1-4|TRBD1|.
CASSDGGGREKLFF
TGTGCCAGCAGTGATGGAGGGGGCAGGGAAAAACTGTTTTTT
>TRBV19|TRBJ1-1|.|.
CASTMRGYTEAFF
TGTGCCAGTACCATGAGGGGGTATACTGAAGCTTTCTTT
>TRBV28|TRBJ1-5|.|.
CASKPDRYYQPQHF
TGTGCCAGCAAGCCGGACAGATATTATCAGCCCCAGCATTTT
>TRBV5-1|TRBJ2-3|.|.
CASSLSGSFTDTQYF
TGCGCCAGCAGCTTGTCGGGATCATTCACAGATACGCAGTATTTT
>TRBV15|TRBJ1-1|.|.
CATSKGMGNTEAFF
TGTGCCACCAGCAAGGGGATGGGGAACACTGAAGCTTTCTTT
>TRBV5-1|TRBJ2-7|TRBD2|once
CASSATTSGRSEQYF
TGCGCCAGCAGCGCTACCACTAGCGGGAGAAGCGAGCAGTACTTC
>TRBV7-2|TRBJ2-3|.|.
CASSRQSRLEDTQYF
TGTGCCAGCAGCCGTCAGTCCCGGCTGGAGGATACGCAGTATTTT
>TRBV7-8|TRBJ2-3|.|few
CASSSPRGTDTQYF
TGTGCCAGCAGCTCACCCAGGGGAACAGATACGCAGTATTTT
>TRBV5-1|TRBJ2-7|TRBD1|.
CASSPGQVVHEQYF
TGCGCCAGCAGTCCTGGACAGGTTGTCCACGAGCAGTACTTC